The rows below give T cell receptor beta chains drawn from one sample of a study of PD-1 blockade in classical Hodgkin lymphoma. The assay was immunoSEQ multiplex PCR, and TCRdb's table has in-frame clones only and misses some. The table lists about 24,000 clones, more than 65% of them singletons. Specimen: peripheral blood mononuclear cells (PBMCs), collected before the fourth cycle of nivolumab. These receptor sequences come from a human donor with classical Hodgkin lymphoma. The CDR3 runs from the conserved cysteine through the conserved F or W. A D gene is named only where the DNA matches it firmly. Some rows mark clone size as missing; the rest say once, few, many or name a class of expanded clone.

D	size	J	length	V	CDR3	DNA
.	.	TRBJ1-2	12	TRBV19	CASRWENYGYTF	TGTGCCAGTAGATGGGAGAACTATGGCTACACCTTC
TRBD1	once	TRBJ2-3	17	TRBV10-2	CASSADRGGSSTDTQYF	TGCGCCAGCAGTGCGGACAGGGGGGGAAGCAGCACAGATACGCAGTATTTT
.	.	TRBJ2-7	13	TRBV19	CASSRDRNYEQYF	TGTGCCAGTAGTAGAGACAGGAACTACGAGCAGTACTTC
.	.	TRBJ1-1	15	TRBV9	CASSVGGGARTEAFF	TGTGCCAGCAGCGTAGGAGGGGGGGCAAGGACTGAAGCTTTCTTT
TRBD2	.	TRBJ2-3	16	TRBV5-5	CASSLETSGKGDTQYF	TGTGCCAGCAGCTTGGAGACTAGCGGAAAGGGAGATACGCAGTATTTT
.	.	TRBJ2-5	13	TRBV27	CASSLGVRETQYF	TGTGCCAGCAGTTTAGGGGTCCGAGAGACCCAGTACTTC
TRBD1	.	TRBJ1-2	14	TRBV5-1	CASSAGQVNYGYTF	TGCGCCAGCAGCGCGGGACAGGTAAACTATGGCTACACCTTC
.	.	TRBJ2-1	16	TRBV28	CASSFVAASSYNEQFF	TGTGCCAGCAGTTTTGTCGCGGCTAGCTCCTACAATGAGCAGTTCTTC
.	.	TRBJ1-4	16	TRBV19	CASSSPGAGTGEKLFF	TGTGCCAGTAGTAGCCCCGGGGCCGGCACGGGTGAAAAACTGTTTTTT
.	.	TRBJ1-5	13	TRBV30	CAWSDRGNQPQHF	TGTGCCTGGAGTGATAGGGGAAATCAGCCCCAGCATTTT
.	few	TRBJ1-1	19	TRBV5-6	CASSSVRGGRMRENTEAFF	TGTGCCAGCAGCTCTGTACGCGGGGGGCGTATGAGGGAGAACACTGAAGCTTTCTTT
TRBD1	.	TRBJ1-4	15	TRBV5-6	CASSFDRGRREKLFF	TGTGCCAGCAGCTTCGACAGGGGGCGACGGGAAAAACTGTTTTTT
.	.	TRBJ2-2	15	TRBV6-1	CASSANRGGTGELFF	TGTGCCAGCAGTGCAAACAGGGGGGGAACCGGGGAGCTGTTTTTT
TRBD1	.	TRBJ1-5	14	TRBV6-5	CASRDRGTNQPQHF	TGTGCCAGCAGGGACAGGGGGACCAATCAGCCCCAGCATTTT
TRBD1	few	TRBJ2-5	14	TRBV5-1	CASSHGQGGQTQYF	TGCGCCAGCAGCCACGGACAGGGAGGCCAGACCCAGTACTTC
.	many	TRBJ1-4	14	TRBV9	CASSVGGEDEKLFF	TGTGCCAGCAGCGTAGGAGGGGAGGACGAAAAACTGTTTTTT
.	.	TRBJ1-2	15	TRBV7-8	CASSTISTGNYGYTF	TGTGCCAGCAGCACCATCTCCACAGGGAACTATGGCTACACCTTC
.	.	TRBJ2-1	16	TRBV5-4	CASSLGSNHDYNEQFF	TGTGCCAGCAGCTTGGGATCCAACCATGACTACAATGAGCAGTTCTTC
.	.	TRBJ2-1	15	TRBV6-1	CASSVGVSIFNEQFF	TGTGCCAGCAGTGTAGGGGTCAGTATCTTCAATGAGCAGTTCTTC
TRBD1	.	TRBJ2-4	19	TRBV4-1	CASSQVTGGPSIAKNIQYF	TGCGCCAGCAGCCAAGTGACAGGGGGCCCTTCGATAGCCAAAAACATTCAGTACTTC
TRBD2	.	TRBJ2-2	14	TRBV6-6	CASSHGTNTGGLFF	TGTGCCAGCAGCCACGGGACTAACACCGGGGGGCTGTTTTTT
.	.	TRBJ1-2	15	TRBV5-6	CASSPAGRFFYGYTF	TGTGCCAGCAGCCCGGCGGGACGTTTTTTTTATGGCTACACCTTC
.	.	TRBJ1-2	13	TRBV5-1	CASRREATYGYTF	TGCGCCAGCAGGCGGGAAGCAACCTATGGCTACACCTTC
TRBD1	once	TRBJ2-7	13	TRBV7-2	CASSLATGGEQYF	TGTGCCAGCAGCTTAGCGACAGGGGGCGAGCAGTACTTC
TRBD1	.	TRBJ2-3	16	TRBV11-3	CALKSPGTGGADTQYF	TGTGCCCTTAAGTCGCCTGGGACAGGGGGCGCGGATACGCAGTATTTT
.	.	TRBJ2-7	12	TRBV5-4	CASSLYYGEQYF	TGTGCCAGCAGCTTGTATTACGGTGAGCAGTACTTC
.	.	TRBJ2-1	15	TRBV6-1	CASSAAWRSGNEQFF	TGTGCCAGCAGCGCAGCTTGGAGGAGTGGCAATGAGCAGTTCTTC
.	once	TRBJ1-1	14	TRBV27	CASSFGPKNTEAFF	TGTGCCAGCAGTTTCGGGCCCAAGAACACTGAAGCTTTCTTT
.	.	TRBJ2-5	15	TRBV13	CASSLKGGGRETQYF	TGTGCCAGCAGCTTAAAGGGGGGGGGCCGAGAGACCCAGTACTTC
.	.	TRBJ1-2	12	TRBV19	CASSLSLGGYTF	TGTGCCAGTAGTCTTTCGCTAGGGGGCTACACCTTC
.	.	TRBJ1-1	15	TRBV28	CASSFTGTRETEAFF	TGTGCCAGCAGTTTTACGGGTACAAGAGAAACTGAAGCTTTCTTT